The 10 T cell receptor beta chains presented below share a single source sample, sequenced in a study of blood T cells in healthy people across ages. With a J-beta primer mix and a sample-barcoded 5' primer, a second PCR ran about 6 to 11 cycles. TCRdb fed the 5' RACE reads into MiXCR, producing one record per CDR3 protein. Of some 1.5 million distinct CDR3 sequences listed, about 28% are singletons. The sample consisted of blood. All receptors derive from a woman in her thirties in good health.

V gene TRBV12-3 or TRBV12-4 combines with J gene TRBJ2-1, with D unresolved. CDR3 length: 13 residues. V lost 5 bases and J lost 9, with 14 bases in between. The CDR3 loop reads CASSPPAWGEQFF. In DNA form, the CDR3 reads TGTGCCAGCAGTCCTCCGGCTTGGGGTGAGCAGTTCTTC.

This clonotype was counted ten times or more. The V gene is TRBV29-1, the J gene TRBJ2-1, with D possibly TRBD2 on 6 matching bases. There are 13 residues in the CDR3. The V and J ends lost 5 bases and 10 bases respectively, with 18 bases between them. Per the germline V gene, CDR1 is SQVTM and CDR2 is ANQGSEA. CDR3 nucleotide sequence: TGCAGCGTTACGAGGGCCGCCGGAGGGGAGCAGTTCTTC. This gives the protein CSVTRAAGGEQFF.

The table lists this clonotype with a few counts. The V and J genes are TRBV20-1 and TRBJ1-2; 8 bases fit TRBD1. This CDR3 comprises 15 residues. J was trimmed by 1 base and V by 5 bases; bases with no gene match: 9. The V gene's germline CDR1 is DFQATT and CDR2 SNEGSKA (reference sequence). The CDR3 loop is CSAPTQGADNYGYTF. The CDR3 DNA reads as TGCAGTGCTCCTACGCAGGGGGCAGATAACTATGGCTACACCTTC.

V is TRBV2 and J is TRBJ1-5; D is perhaps TRBD1 (5 bases). Trimming left V 6 bases short and J 6 bases short, with 9 bases between. CDR1 SNHLY and CDR2 FYNNEI come from the germline V gene. This CDR3 region has 12 residues. CDR3 residues: CASSGTLQPQHF. In DNA, the CDR3 is TGTGCCAGCAGCGGGACCCTTCAGCCCCAGCATTTT.

On this clonotype: A much more abundant neighbour one base away suggests this may be a read error. The chain links TRBV10-3 to TRBJ2-7; D possibly corresponds to TRBD2 (5 bases). From germline, CDR1 is ENHRY and CDR2 SYGVKD. The germline V and J ends were trimmed by 6 bases and 5 bases, with 17 bases remaining between them. The CDR3 consists of 14 residues. The CDR3 DNA reads TGTGCCATCAGGGGAGAGGCAGCTCTCGACGAGCAGTACTTC. It translates to CAIRGEAALDEQYF.

V usage is TRBV6-5 and J usage is TRBJ2-2, with D uncertain. V lost 4 bases and J lost 4, with 13 bases in between. This CDR3 is built from 15 residues. Germline V gives CDR1 MNHEY, CDR2 SVGAGI. For the CDR3, the DNA is TGTGCCAGCAGTTCCTCCCTGAGTAGCACCGGGGAGCTGTTTTTT. Encoded protein: CASSSSLSSTGELFF.

This clonotype has just a few counts. The rearrangement links TRBV6-6 to TRBJ2-1; 9 bases match TRBD1. The CDR3 length is 14 residues. Germline loops: CDR1 MNHNY, CDR2 SVGAGI (reference sequence). After removal of 7 bases from V and 9 bases from J, the junction contained 10 bases not matched to a gene. CDR3 DNA: TGTGCCAGCACCCCCACCGGGACAGGGAGTGAGCAGTTCTTC. This sequence encodes CASTPTGTGSEQFF.

This chain uses TRBV28 with TRBJ1-2, with TRBD1 identical over 8 bases. V gave up 8 bases and J gave up 6 bases; unmatched junction bases: 11. Germline V lookup: CDR1 MDHEN, CDR2 SYDVKM. The CDR3 is made up of 14 amino acids. The CDR3 protein is CASSTADRVDGYTF. Here the CDR3 DNA reads TGTGCCAGCTCTACCGCGGACAGGGTGGATGGCTACACCTTC.

This clonotype was detected a few times. V usage is TRBV11-2 and J usage is TRBJ2-1, with D perhaps TRBD2 (5 bases). V was pared by 0 bases and J by 6 bases, with 12 bases between. This CDR3 region has 15 residues. The germline V gene encodes CDR1 SGHAT and CDR2 FQNNGV. CDR3 loop: CASSLDRSGINEQFF. The CDR3 DNA reads TGTGCCAGCAGCTTAGATCGATCGGGGATCAATGAGCAGTTCTTC.

The chain employs TRBV2 and TRBJ1-5, with a tentative D call TRBD1 (5 bases). Germline CDR1 reads SNHLY; CDR2 reads FYNNEI. This CDR3 has 16 residues. Trimming left V 4 bases short and J 1 base short, with 14 bases between. This CDR3 reads CASSADQGSSNQPQHF. CDR3 bases: TGTGCCAGCAGTGCCGATCAGGGAAGCAGCAATCAGCCCCAGCATTTT.